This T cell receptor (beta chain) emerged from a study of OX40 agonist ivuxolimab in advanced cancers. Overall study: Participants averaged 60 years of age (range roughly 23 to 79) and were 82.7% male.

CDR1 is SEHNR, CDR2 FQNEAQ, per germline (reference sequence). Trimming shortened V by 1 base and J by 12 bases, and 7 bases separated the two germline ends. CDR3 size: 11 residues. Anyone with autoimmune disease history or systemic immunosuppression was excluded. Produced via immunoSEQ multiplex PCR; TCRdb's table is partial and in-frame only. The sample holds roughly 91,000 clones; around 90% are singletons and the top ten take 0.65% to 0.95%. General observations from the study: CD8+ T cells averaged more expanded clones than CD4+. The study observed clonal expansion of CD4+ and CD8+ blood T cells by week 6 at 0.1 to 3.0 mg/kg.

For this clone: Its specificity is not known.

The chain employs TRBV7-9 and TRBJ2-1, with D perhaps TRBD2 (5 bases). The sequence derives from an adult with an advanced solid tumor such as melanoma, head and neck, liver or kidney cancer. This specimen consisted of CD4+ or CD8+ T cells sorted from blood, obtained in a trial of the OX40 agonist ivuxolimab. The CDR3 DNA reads TGTGCCAGCAGCTTAGGGGAGCGGCAGTTCTTC. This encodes CASSLGERQFF.